This TCR beta chain came from a study of beta chain features in type 1 diabetes. Sequencing targeted expressed TCRB transcripts, as all isolated RNA had been reverse transcribed. The data were produced by immunoSEQ multiplex PCR, yet TCRdb's version contains in-frame clones alone and is incomplete. In the table there are some 230,000 clones, over 8.5% of which are singletons. This clone was found a few times. Unmatched junction bases numbered 7, after V lost 3 bases and J lost 2 bases. Germline V gene lookup returns CDR1 MNHNS and CDR2 SASEGT. This CDR3 region has 17 residues. The TCR comes from a woman aged 18-29 years in good health. The sequenced sample consisted of naive CD4+ T cells from blood. The chain uses TRBV6-1 and TRBJ2-7, with TRBD2 matching over 13 bases. The CDR3 loop is CASSDPTSGRPPYEQYF. Written as DNA, the CDR3 is TGTGCCAGCAGTGACCCGACTAGCGGGAGGCCCCCCTACGAGCAGTACTTC.